Detailed here is one T cell receptor beta chain. These data are taken from a study of blood T cell repertoires in COVID-19. Across the study: Both acute and convalescent COVID-19 samples were obtained from the United States, Italy and Spain. T cells, B-cell-depleted T cells, or PBMCs supplied cDNA or gDNA.

In the authors' workflow: Amplification from reference gene primers served as the basis for estimated nucleated cell counts. Here immunoSEQ multiplex PCR was the method, and the copy in TCRdb shows in-frame clones only, minus some. The V and J calls and clone size are taken from that table; D and trimming were inferred from the DNA. The sample yields around 55,000 clones, 75% to 85% seen once. Sequenced material: peripheral blood. This TCR derives from a human donor in a cohort sampled during active COVID-19.

The CDR3 coding sequence is TGTGCCAGCAGCGAATACAGGGGGCGGCCCTACGAGCAGTACTTC. Amino acids: CASSEYRGRPYEQYF. V is TRBV11-2 and J is TRBJ2-7, with 9 bases lining up with TRBD1. The length of the CDR3 is 15 residues. After removal of 5 bases from V and 2 bases from J, the junction contained 7 bases not matched to a gene. Germline V gives CDR1 SGHAT, CDR2 FQNNGV.